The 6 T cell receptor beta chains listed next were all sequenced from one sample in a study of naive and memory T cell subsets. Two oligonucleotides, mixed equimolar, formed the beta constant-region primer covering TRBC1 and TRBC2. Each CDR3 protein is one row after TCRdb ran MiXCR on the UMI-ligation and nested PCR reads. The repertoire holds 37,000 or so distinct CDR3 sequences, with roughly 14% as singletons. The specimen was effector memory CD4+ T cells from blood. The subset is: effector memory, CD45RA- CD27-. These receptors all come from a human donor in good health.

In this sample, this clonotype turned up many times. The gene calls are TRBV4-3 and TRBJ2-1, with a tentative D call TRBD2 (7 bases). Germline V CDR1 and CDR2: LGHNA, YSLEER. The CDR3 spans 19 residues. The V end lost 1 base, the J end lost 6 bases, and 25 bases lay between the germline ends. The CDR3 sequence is CASSQADPWGLADRNEQFF. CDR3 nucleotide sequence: TGCGCCAGCAGCCAAGCCGACCCCTGGGGGCTAGCGGACCGCAATGAGCAGTTCTTC.

The CDR3 protein is CASSPSGTAGEQYF. For the CDR3, the DNA is TGTGCCAGCTCACCATCGGGGACAGCCGGAGAGCAGTACTTC. The J gene is TRBJ2-7, the V gene TRBV18; 7 nucleotides match TRBD1. Trimming cost V 2 bases and J 7 bases; bases outside gene matches: 8. CDR1 KGHSH and CDR2 LQKENI come from the germline V gene. The CDR3 runs to 14 residues.

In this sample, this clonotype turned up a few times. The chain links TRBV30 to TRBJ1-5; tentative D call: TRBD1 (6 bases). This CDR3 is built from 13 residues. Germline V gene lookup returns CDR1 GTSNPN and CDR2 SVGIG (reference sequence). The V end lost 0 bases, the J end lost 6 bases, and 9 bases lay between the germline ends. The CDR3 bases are TGTGCCTGGAGTGTTTCAGGGGCTCAGCCCCAGCATTTT. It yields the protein CAWSVSGAQPQHF.

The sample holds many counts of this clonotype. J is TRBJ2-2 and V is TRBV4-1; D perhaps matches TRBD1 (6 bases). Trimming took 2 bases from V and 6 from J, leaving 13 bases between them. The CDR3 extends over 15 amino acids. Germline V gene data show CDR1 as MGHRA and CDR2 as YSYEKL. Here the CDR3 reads CASSQQRGTPGELFF. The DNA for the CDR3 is TGCGCCAGCAGCCAACAGAGGGGGACCCCCGGGGAGCTGTTTTTT.

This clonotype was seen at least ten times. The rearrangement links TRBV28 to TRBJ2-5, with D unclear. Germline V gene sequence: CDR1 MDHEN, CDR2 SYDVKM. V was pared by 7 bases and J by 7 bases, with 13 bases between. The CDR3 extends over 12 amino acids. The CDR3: CASNDQSGTQYF. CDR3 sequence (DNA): TGTGCCAGCAACGACCAATCAGGGACCCAGTACTTC.

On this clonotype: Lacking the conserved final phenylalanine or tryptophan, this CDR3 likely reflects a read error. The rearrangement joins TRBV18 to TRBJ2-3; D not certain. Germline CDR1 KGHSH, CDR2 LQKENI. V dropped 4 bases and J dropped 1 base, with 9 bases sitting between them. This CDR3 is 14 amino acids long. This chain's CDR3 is CASSRGAGTDTQYL. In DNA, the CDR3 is TGTGCCAGCTCACGTGGCGCCGGCACAGATACGCAGTATTTA.